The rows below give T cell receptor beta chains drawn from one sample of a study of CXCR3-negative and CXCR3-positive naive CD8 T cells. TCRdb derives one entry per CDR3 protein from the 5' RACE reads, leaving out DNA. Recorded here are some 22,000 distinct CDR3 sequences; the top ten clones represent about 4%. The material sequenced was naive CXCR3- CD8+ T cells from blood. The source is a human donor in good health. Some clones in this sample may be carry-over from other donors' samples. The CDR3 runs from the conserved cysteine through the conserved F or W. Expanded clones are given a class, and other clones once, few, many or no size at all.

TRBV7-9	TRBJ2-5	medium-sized	CASSLDGYQETQYF
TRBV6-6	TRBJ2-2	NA	CASSYSNQNTGELFF
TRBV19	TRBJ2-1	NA	CASTVGSRGYNEQFF
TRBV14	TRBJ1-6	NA	CASSGRTGLWGSPLHF
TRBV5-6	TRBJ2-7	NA	CASSYPTGTAYEQYF
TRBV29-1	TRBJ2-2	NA	CSVGVGATGELFF
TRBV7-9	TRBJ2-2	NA	CASSPPALEAGELFF
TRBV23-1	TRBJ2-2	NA	CASSQPNLTATMNTGELFF
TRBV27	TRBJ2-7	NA	CASNNNYEQYF
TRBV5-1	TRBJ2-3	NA	CASSLDGGNTDTQYF
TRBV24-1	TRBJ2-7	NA	CATSDSDRVYEQYF
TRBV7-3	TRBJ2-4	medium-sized	CASSTPRTLAKNIQYF
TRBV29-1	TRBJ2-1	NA	CSVDFGQTGNEQFF
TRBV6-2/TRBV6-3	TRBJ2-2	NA	CASSYLPTSGGGTGELFF
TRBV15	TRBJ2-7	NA	CATSRTAGGPSYEQYF
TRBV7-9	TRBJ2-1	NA	CASSQRDRGNEQFF
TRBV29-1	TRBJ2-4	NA	CSVLQGASDIAKNIQYF
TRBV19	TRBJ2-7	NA	CASSMGTGYEQYF
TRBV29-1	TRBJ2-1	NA	CSVERELAGLADGNEQFF
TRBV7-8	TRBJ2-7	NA	CASSSGHSYEQYF
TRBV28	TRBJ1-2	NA	CASSLSVGQERTYGYTF
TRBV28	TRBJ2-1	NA	CASSPGVEQFF
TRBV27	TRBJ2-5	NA	CASSHAAQETQYF
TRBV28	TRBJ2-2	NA	CASRSGRRANTGELFF
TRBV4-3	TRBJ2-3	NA	CASSQDREGTDTQYF
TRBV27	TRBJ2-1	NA	CASSLMALYNEQFF
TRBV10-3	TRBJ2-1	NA	CAISNPGLDFDEQFF
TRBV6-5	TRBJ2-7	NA	CASSSGGRAYEQYF
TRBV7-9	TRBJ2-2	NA	CASSIQGSAGELFF
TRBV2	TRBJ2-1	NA	CASSKDRGSNNEQFF
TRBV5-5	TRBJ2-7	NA	CASSPTEAWEQYF
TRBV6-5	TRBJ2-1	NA	CASSYSDSYNEQFF
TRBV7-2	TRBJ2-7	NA	CASSWDGTPPYEQYF
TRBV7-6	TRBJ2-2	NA	CAGQDRADTGELFF
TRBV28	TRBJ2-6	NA	CASSPGDSGANVLTF
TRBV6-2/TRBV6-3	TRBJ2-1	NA	CASSYRAEAGGPNEQFF